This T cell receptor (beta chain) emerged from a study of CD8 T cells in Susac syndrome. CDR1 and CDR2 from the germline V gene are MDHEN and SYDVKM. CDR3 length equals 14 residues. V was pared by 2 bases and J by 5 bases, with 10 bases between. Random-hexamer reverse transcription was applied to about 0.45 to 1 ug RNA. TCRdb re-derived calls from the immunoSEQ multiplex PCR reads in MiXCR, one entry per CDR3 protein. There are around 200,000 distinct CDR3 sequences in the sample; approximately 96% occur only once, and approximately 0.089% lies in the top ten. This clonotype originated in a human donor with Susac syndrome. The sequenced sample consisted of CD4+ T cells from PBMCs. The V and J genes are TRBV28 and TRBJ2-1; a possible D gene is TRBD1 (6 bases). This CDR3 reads CASSLGGQNNEQFF. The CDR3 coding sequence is TGTGCCAGCAGTTTAGGGGGCCAGAACAATGAGCAGTTCTTC.